This T cell receptor (beta chain) was observed in a study of resident and recirculating memory T cells in vitiligo. Study in general: Epidermis came from shave biopsies of lesional and nonlesional sites, plus PBMCs.

No vitiligo treatment was given during the prior three months. Study-level points and caveats: No unique dominant TCR clone was found in vitiligo lesions.

Here immunoSEQ multiplex PCR was the method, and the copy in TCRdb shows in-frame clones only, minus some. This sample has 70,000 to 95,000 clones, with under 95% found just once. The CDR3 spans 13 residues. Germline CDR1 and CDR2: MDHEN and SYDVKM. Unmatched junction bases numbered 1, after V lost 5 bases and J lost 4 bases. Concerning this clone: Its antigen remains unknown.

The rearrangement joins TRBV28 to TRBJ2-7; 11 bases line up with TRBD1. This TCR was recovered from a male donor with vitiligo. Sequenced sample: blood. The CDR3 nucleotides read TGTGCCAGCAGTGGGACAGGGGGTTACGAGCAGTACTTC. This codes for CASSGTGGYEQYF.